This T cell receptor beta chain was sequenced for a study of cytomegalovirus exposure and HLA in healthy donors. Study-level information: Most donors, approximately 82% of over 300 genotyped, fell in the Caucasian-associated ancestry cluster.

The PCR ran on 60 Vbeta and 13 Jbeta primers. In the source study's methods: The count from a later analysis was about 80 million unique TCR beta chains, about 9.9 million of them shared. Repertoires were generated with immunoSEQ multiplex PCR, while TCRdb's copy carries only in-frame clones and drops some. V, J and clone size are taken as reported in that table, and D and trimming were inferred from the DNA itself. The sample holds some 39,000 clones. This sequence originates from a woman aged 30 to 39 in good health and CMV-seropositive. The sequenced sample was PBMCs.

CDR3 in amino acids: CASSGQGVNTEAFF. The CDR3 nucleotides read TGTGCCAGCAGTGGACAGGGAGTGAACACTGAAGCTTTCTTT. V gene TRBV27 combines with J gene TRBJ1-1; 8 nucleotides align to TRBD1. Germline trimming cut 5 bases from V and 0 bases from J; bases unmatched to any gene: 2. Germline V gene data show CDR1 as MNHEY and CDR2 as SMNVEV (reference sequence). CDR3 size: 14 residues.